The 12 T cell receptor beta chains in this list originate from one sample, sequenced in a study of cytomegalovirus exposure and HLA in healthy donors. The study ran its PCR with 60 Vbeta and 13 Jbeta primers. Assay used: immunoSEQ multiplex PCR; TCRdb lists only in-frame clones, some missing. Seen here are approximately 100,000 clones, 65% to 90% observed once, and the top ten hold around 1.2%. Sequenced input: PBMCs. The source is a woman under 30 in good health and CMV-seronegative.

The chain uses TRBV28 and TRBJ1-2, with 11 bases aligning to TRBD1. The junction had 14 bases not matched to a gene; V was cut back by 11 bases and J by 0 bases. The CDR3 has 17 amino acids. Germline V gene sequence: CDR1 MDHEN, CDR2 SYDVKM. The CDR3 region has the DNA TGTGCCGGATCCCGGGACAGGGGGGTTTTAGCTAACTATGGCTACACCTTC. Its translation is CAGSRDRGVLANYGYTF.

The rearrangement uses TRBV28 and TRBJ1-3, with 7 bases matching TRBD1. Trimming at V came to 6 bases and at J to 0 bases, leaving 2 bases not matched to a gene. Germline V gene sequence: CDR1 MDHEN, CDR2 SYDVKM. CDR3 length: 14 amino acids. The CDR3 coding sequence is TGTGCCAGCAGAAACAGGGGCTCTGGAAACACCATATATTTT. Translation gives CASRNRGSGNTIYF. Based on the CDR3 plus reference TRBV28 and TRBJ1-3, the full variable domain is DVKVTQSSRYLVKRTGEKVFLECVQDMDHENMFWYRQDPGLGLRLIYFSYDVKMKEKGDIPEGYSVSREKKERFSLILESASTNQTSMYLCASRNRGSGNTIYFGEGSWLTVV.

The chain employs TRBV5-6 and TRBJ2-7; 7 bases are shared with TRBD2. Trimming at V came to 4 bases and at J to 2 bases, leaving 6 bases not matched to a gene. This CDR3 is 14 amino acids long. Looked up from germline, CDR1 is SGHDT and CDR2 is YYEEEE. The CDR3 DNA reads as TGTGCCAGCAGCATAGGAGGGAGGGCCTACGAGCAGTACTTC. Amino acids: CASSIGGRAYEQYF. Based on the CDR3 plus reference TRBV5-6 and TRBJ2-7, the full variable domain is DAGVTQSPTHLIKTRGQQVTLRCSPKSGHDTVSWYQQALGQGPQFIFQYYEEEERQRGNFPDRFSGHQFPNYSSELNVNALLLGDSALYLCASSIGGRAYEQYFGPGTRLTVT.

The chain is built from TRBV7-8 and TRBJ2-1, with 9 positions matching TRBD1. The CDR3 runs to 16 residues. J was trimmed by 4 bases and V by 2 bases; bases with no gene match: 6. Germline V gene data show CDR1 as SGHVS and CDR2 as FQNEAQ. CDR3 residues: CASSLTWTGVYNEQFF. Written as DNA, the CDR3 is TGTGCCAGCAGCTTAACCTGGACAGGGGTATACAATGAGCAGTTCTTC.

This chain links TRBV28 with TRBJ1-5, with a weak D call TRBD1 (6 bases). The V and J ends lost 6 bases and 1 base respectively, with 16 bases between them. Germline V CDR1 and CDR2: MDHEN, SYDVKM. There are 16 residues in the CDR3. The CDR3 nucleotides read TGTGCCAGCAGATATCAACTTACAGGGAGCAATCAGCCCCAGCATTTT. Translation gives CASRYQLTGSNQPQHF.

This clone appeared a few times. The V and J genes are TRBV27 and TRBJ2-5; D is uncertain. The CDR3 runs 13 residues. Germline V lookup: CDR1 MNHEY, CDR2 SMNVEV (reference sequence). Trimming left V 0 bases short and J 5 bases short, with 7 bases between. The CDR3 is CASSLSIGETQYF. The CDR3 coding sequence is TGTGCCAGCAGTTTATCGATCGGGGAGACCCAGTACTTC.

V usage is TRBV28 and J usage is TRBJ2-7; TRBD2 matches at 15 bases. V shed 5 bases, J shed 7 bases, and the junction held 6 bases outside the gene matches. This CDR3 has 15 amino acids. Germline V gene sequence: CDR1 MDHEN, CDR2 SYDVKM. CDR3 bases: TGTGCCAGCAGTCAAGTGGGGACTAGCGGGAGGGAGCAGTACTTC. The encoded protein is CASSQVGTSGREQYF. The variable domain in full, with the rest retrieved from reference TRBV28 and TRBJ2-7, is DVKVTQSSRYLVKRTGEKVFLECVQDMDHENMFWYRQDPGLGLRLIYFSYDVKMKEKGDIPEGYSVSREKKERFSLILESASTNQTSMYLCASSQVGTSGREQYFGPGTRLTVT.

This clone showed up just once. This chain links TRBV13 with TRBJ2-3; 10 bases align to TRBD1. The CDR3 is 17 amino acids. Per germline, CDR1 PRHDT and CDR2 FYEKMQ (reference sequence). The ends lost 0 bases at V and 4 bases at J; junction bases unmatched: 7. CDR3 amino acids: CASSLGGTGELSDTQYF. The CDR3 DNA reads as TGTGCCAGCAGCTTAGGTGGGACAGGGGAGTTATCAGATACGCAGTATTTT.

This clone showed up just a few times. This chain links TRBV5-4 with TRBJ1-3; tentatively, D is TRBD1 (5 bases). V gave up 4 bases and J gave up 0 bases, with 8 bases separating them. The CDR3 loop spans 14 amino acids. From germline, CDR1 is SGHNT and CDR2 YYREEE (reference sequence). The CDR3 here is CASSRDSSGNTIYF. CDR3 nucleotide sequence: TGTGCCAGCAGCCGTGACAGCTCTGGAAACACCATATATTTT.

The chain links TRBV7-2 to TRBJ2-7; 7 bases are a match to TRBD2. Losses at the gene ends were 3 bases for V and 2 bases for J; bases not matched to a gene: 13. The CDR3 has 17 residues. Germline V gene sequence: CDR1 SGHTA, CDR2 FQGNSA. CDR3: CASSFGVVGGVAYEQYF. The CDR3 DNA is TGTGCCAGCAGCTTCGGTGTGGTGGGAGGGGTGGCCTACGAGCAGTACTTC.

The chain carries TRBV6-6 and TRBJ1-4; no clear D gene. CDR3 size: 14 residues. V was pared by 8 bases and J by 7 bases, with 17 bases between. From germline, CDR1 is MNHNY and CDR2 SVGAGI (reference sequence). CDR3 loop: CASATVRLGEKLFF. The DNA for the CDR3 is TGTGCCAGCGCAACGGTCAGGTTGGGTGAAAAACTGTTTTTT.

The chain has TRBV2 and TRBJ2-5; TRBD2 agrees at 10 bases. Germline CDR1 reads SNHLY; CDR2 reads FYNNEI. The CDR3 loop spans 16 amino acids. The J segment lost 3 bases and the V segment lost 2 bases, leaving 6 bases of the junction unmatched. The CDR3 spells CASSELAGDLKETQYF. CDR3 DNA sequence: TGTGCCAGCAGTGAACTAGCGGGGGACTTAAAAGAGACCCAGTACTTC. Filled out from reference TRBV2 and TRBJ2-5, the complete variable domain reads EPEVTQTPSHQVTQMGQEVILRCVPISNHLYFYWYRQILGQKVEFLVSFYNNEISEKSEIFDDQFSVERPDGSNFTLKIRSTKLEDSAMYFCASSELAGDLKETQYFGPGTRLLVL.